The rows below give T cell receptor beta chains drawn from one sample of a study of blood T cell repertoires in COVID-19. TCRdb keeps only in-frame clones here, not all; method: immunoSEQ multiplex PCR. The repertoire consists of 150,000 to 200,000 clones, with approximately 90% occurring once and the leading ten covering under 6.5%. The material sequenced was peripheral blood. The receptors were sampled from a man aged 35 to 55 with active or convalescent COVID-19. CDR3s include the opening cysteine and the closing phenylalanine or tryptophan. The D gene is left open where the match is weak. Not all rows give a size; the values are once, few, many and, for expanded clones, a class.

TGTGCCAGCAGCGGGGCACAGGGGATAAGGGGCTACACCTTC,CASSGAQGIRGYTF,TRBV28,-,TRBJ1-2,TRBD1
TGTGCCAGCAGCTGGGAGCGCGGGAGATACGAGCAGTACTTC,CASSWERGRYEQYF,TRBV11-2,-,TRBJ2-7,TRBD2
TGTGCCAGCAGCTCTAACCAGGGTACTACGTACGAGCAGTACTTC,CASSSNQGTTYEQYF,TRBV11-3,-,TRBJ2-7,-
TGTGCCAGCAGCTCCCGACAGGCGAATAATTCACCCCTCCACTTT,CASSSRQANNSPLHF,TRBV3-1/TRBV3-2,few,TRBJ1-6,-
TGTGCCAGCAGCGTAGCGGCTACAGTTAGCTCCTATAATTCACCCCTCCACTTT,CASSVAATVSSYNSPLHF,TRBV9,-,TRBJ1-6,-
TGTGCCAGCAGCCCCCAGATACAGGGGAGGTCCGGAAACACCATATATTTT,CASSPQIQGRSGNTIYF,TRBV7-2,-,TRBJ1-3,TRBD1
TGTGCCAGCAGCCAGGGGGGACACAGCGACAATCAGCCCCAGCATTTT,CASSQGGHSDNQPQHF,TRBV11-2,-,TRBJ1-5,TRBD1
TGTGCCAGCAGTGAGGCCACACCCGGGACAGGGTTGGTTCAGCCCCAGCATTTT,CASSEATPGTGLVQPQHF,TRBV2,-,TRBJ1-5,TRBD1
TGTGCCAGCAGTGAGGGGACAGCCAGCAATCAGCCCCAGCATTTT,CASSEGTASNQPQHF,TRBV2,-,TRBJ1-5,TRBD1
TGTGCCAGCAGTTTATCCGGACAGGGTATAGGCCAGCCCCAGCATTTT,CASSLSGQGIGQPQHF,TRBV28,-,TRBJ1-5,TRBD1
TGTGCCAGCAGCTTAAACAGGGGGCTCAACTACGAGCAGTACTTC,CASSLNRGLNYEQYF,TRBV5-5,-,TRBJ2-7,TRBD1
TGTGCCAGCAGCCAAAGGGAGGGTGAAGCTTTCTTT,CASSQREGEAFF,TRBV3-1/TRBV3-2,-,TRBJ1-1,-
TGTGCCAGCAGTGAACAGGGGATTATGGATGAGCAGTTCTTC,CASSEQGIMDEQFF,TRBV6-1,-,TRBJ2-1,-
TGTGCCAGCAGTTTATGGGCACGGACAGGGGGCCCAGAGAGGGGATCACCCCTCCACTTT,CASSLWARTGGPERGSPLHF,TRBV28,-,TRBJ1-6,TRBD1